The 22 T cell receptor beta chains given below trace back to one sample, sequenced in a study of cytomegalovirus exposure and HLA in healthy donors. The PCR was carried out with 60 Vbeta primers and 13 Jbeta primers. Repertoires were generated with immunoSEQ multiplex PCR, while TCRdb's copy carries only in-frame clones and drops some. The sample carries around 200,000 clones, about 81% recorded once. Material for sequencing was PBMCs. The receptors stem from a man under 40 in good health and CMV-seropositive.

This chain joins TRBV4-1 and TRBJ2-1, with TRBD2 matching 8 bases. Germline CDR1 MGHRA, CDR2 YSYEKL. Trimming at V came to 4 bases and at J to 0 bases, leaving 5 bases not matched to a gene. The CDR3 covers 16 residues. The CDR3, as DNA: TGCGCCAGCAGCCGAACTAGCGGCTCCTCCTACAATGAGCAGTTCTTC. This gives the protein CASSRTSGSSYNEQFF.

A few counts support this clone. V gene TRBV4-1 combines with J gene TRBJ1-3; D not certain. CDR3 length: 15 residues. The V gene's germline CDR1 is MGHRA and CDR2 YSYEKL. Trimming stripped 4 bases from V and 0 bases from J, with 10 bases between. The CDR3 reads CASSLGPGSGNTIYF. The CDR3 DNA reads TGCGCCAGCAGCCTTGGGCCAGGCTCTGGAAACACCATATATTTT.

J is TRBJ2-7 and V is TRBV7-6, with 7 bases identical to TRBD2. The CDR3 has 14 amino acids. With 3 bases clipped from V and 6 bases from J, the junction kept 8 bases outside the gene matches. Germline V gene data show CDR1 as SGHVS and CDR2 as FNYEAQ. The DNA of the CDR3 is TGTGCCAGCAGCTTGAGGGCGGGGGAGGCCGAGCAGTACTTC. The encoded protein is CASSLRAGEAEQYF. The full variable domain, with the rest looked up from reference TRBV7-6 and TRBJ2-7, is GAGVSQSPRYKVTKRGQDVALRCDPISGHVSLYWYRQALGQGPEFLTYFNYEAQQDKSGLPNDRFSAERPEGSISTLTIQRTEQRDSAMYRCASSLRAGEAEQYFGPGTRLTVT.

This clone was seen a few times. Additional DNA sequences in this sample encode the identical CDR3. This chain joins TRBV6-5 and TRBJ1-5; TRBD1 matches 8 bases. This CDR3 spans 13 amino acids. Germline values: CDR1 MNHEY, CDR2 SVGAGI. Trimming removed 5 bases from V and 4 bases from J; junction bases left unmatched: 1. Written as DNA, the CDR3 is TGTGCCAGCAGTAGGACAGGGAATCAGCCCCAGCATTTT. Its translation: CASSRTGNQPQHF.

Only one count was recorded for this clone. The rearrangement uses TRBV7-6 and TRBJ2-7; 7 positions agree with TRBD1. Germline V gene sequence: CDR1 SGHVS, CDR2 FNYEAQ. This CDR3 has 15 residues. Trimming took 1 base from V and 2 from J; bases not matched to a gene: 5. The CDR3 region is CASSLEGGPTYEQYF. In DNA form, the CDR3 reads TGTGCCAGCAGCTTAGAAGGGGGCCCTACCTACGAGCAGTACTTC.

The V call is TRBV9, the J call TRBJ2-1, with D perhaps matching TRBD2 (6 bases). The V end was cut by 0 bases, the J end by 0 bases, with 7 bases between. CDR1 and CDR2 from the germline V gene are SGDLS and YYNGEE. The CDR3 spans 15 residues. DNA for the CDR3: TGTGCCAGCAGCGTAGCTAGCGACTCCTACAATGAGCAGTTCTTC. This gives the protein CASSVASDSYNEQFF.

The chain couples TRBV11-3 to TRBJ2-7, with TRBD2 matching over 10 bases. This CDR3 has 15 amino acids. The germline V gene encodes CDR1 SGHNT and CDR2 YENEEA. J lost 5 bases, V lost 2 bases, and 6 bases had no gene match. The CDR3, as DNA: TGTGCCAGCAGCTTAACTGGGCTAGCGGGAGACGAGCAGTACTTC. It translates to CASSLTGLAGDEQYF.

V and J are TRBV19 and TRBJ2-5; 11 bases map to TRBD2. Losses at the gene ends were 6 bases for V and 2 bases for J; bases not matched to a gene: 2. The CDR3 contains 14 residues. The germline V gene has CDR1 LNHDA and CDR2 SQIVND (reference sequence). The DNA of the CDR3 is TGTGCCAGTAGGACTAGCGGGACTCAAGAGACCCAGTACTTC. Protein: CASRTSGTQETQYF.

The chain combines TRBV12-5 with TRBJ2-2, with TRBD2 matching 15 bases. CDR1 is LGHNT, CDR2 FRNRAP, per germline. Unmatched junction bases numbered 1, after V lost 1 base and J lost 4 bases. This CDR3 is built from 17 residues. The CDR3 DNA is TGTGCTAGTGGTTTGGGGACTAGCGGGGGGGGCACCGGGGAGCTGTTTTTT. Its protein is CASGLGTSGGGTGELFF.

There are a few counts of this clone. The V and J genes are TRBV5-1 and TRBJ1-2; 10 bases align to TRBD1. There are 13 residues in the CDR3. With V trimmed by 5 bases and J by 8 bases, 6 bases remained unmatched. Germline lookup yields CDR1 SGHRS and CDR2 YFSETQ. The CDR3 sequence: CASRQGTGVGYTF. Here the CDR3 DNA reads TGCGCCAGCAGACAAGGGACAGGGGTCGGCTACACCTTC.

The CDR3 loop is CASSFGYYGLYF. DNA for the CDR3: TGTGCCAGCAGTTTCGGATATTACGGACTGTACTTC. The V gene is TRBV28, the J gene TRBJ2-7; the D gene is possibly TRBD2 (5 bases). V gave up 3 bases and J gave up 12 bases, with 15 bases separating them. There are 12 residues in the CDR3. Germline V gene lookup returns CDR1 MDHEN and CDR2 SYDVKM.

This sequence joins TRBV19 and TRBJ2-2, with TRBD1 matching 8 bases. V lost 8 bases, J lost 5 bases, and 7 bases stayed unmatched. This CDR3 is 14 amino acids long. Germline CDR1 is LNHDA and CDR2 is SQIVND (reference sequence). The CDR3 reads CASGQGIATGELFF. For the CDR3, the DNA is TGTGCCAGTGGACAGGGAATCGCAACCGGGGAGCTGTTTTTT.

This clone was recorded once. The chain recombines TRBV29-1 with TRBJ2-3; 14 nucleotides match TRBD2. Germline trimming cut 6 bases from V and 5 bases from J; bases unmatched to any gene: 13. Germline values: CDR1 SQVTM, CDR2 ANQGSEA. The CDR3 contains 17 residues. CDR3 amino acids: CSVDPLTSGRAEDTQYF. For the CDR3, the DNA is TGCAGCGTCGATCCACTGACTAGCGGGAGGGCCGAAGATACGCAGTATTTT.

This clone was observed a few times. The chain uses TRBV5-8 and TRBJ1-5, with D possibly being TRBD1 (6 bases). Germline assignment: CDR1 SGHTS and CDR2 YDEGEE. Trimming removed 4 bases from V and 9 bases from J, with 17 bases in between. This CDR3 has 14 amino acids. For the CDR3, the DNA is TGTGCCAGCAGCCCCGAGGGGGGGGATTCGCCCCAGCATTTT. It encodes CASSPEGGDSPQHF.

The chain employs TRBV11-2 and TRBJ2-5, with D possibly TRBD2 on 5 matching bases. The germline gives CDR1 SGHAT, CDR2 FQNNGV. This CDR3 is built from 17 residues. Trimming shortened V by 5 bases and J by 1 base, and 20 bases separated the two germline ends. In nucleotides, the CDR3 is TGTGCCAGCAGCCCCCTGGGCAGGAGGAGTCTCCAAGAGACCCAGTACTTC. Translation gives CASSPLGRRSLQETQYF.

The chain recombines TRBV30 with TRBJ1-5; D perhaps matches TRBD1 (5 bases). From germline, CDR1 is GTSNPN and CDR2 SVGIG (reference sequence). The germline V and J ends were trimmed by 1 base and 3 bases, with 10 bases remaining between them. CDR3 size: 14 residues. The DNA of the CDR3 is TGTGCCTGGAGTGAGGGACTTGTCAATCAGCCCCAGCATTTT. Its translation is CAWSEGLVNQPQHF. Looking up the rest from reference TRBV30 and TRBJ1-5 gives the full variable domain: SQTIHQWPATLVQPVGSPLSLECTVEGTSNPNLYWYRQAAGRGLQLLFYSVGIGQISSEVPQNLSASRPQDRQFILSSKKLLLSDSGFYLCAWSEGLVNQPQHFGDGTRLSIL.

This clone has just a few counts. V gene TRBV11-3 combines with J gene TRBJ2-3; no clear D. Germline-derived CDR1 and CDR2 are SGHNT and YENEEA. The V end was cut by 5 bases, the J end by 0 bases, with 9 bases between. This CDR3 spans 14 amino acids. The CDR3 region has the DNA TGTGCCAGCAGCCCTTCTTCTAGCACAGATACGCAGTATTTT. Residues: CASSPSSSTDTQYF.

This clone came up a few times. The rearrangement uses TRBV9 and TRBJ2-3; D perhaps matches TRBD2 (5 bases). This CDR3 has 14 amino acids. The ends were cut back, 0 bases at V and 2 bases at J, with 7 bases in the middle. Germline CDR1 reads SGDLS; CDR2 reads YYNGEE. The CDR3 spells CASSVGEITDTQYF. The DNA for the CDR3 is TGTGCCAGCAGCGTAGGGGAGATCACAGATACGCAGTATTTT.

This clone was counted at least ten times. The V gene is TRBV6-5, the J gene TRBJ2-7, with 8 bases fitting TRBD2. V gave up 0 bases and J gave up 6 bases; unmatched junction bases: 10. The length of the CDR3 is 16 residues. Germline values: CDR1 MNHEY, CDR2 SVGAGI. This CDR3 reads CASSYSSGSGGREQYF. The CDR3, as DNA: TGTGCCAGCAGTTACTCCTCGGGGTCGGGAGGGCGCGAGCAGTACTTC.

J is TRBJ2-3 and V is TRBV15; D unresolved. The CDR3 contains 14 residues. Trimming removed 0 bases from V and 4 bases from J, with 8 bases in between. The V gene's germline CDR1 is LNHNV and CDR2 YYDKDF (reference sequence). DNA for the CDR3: TGTGCCACCAGCAGAGATCTGAGCGCAGATACGCAGTATTTT. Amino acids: CATSRDLSADTQYF.

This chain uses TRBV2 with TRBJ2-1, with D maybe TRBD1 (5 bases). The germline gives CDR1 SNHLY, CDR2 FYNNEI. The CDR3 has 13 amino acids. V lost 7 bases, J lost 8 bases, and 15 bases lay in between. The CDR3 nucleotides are TGTGCCAGCAACGCAGGGTTCCTTCATGAGCAGTTCTTC. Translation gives CASNAGFLHEQFF. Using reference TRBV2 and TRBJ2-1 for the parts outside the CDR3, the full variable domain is EPEVTQTPSHQVTQMGQEVILRCVPISNHLYFYWYRQILGQKVEFLVSFYNNEISEKSEIFDDQFSVERPDGSNFTLKIRSTKLEDSAMYFCASNAGFLHEQFFGPGTRLTVL.

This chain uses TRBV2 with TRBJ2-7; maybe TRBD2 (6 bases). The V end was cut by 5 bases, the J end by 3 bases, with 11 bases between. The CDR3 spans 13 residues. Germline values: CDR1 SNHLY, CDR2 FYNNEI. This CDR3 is CASSPGLLYEQYF. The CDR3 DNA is TGTGCCAGCAGTCCTGGACTACTCTACGAGCAGTACTTC.